This T cell receptor (beta chain) appears in the sequencing data of a study of T cells after somatic rescue of genetic block. Germline-derived CDR1 and CDR2 are SGHRS and YFSETQ. The CDR3 has 13 amino acids. Clones were sequenced by immunoSEQ multiplex PCR, and TCRdb holds only the in-frame ones, with some missing. This table has 85,000 to 100,000 clones, about nine tenths appearing once. This clone turned up a few times. The sequence derives from a young woman. Sequenced input: peripheral blood mononuclear cells (PBMCs). The chain uses TRBV5-1 and TRBJ2-2, with 7 positions matching TRBD1. The CDR3 loop reads CASGQQNTGELFF. The CDR3, as DNA: TGCGCTTCGGGACAGCAGAACACCGGGGAGCTGTTTTTT.